Listed below are T cell receptor beta chains from one sample, sequenced in a study of blood T cells in healthy people across ages. TCRdb used MiXCR to reprocess the 5' RACE reads, holding one entry per CDR3 protein. The profile shows fewer than 2,000,000 distinct CDR3 sequences, roughly 30% of them singletons. The sequencing sample was made of blood. These receptor sequences come from a woman in her twenties or thirties in good health. Each CDR3 is given with its conserved first and last residue. The D gene is left open where the match is weak. Clone size, where shown, is once, few, many, or a class for clones that have expanded.

j_call | v_call | d_call | clone_size | cdr3_nt | cdr3_aa
TRBJ2-1 | TRBV28 | NA | NA | TGTGCCAGCAGATACAAAGAACGCCGGAATGAGCAGTTCTTC | CASRYKERRNEQFF
TRBJ2-1 | TRBV4-2 | TRBD2 | many | TGTGCCAGCAGCCAAGGACTAGCGGGAGTCGAGCAGTTCTTC | CASSQGLAGVEQFF
TRBJ1-3 | TRBV4-2 | NA | NA | TGTGCCAGCAGCCAAGAGTACAGGAACTCTGGAAACACCATATATTTT | CASSQEYRNSGNTIYF
TRBJ2-1 | TRBV20-1 | TRBD2 | once | TGCAGTGCCGCACCTAGCGGCGACAATGAGCAGTTCTTC | CSAAPSGDNEQFF
TRBJ2-1 | TRBV3-1 | TRBD1 | few | TGTGCCAGCAGCCAGGCCGGGACAGGTTTTACCAATGAGCAGTTCTTC | CASSQAGTGFTNEQFF
TRBJ1-1 | TRBV28 | NA | NA | TGTGCCAGCAGTTCCGACACGTTAAGCCACACTGAAGCTTTCTTT | CASSSDTLSHTEAFF
TRBJ2-1 | TRBV5-6 | NA | few | TGTGCCAGCATCCTCTCGGCTACCTACAATGAGCAGTTCTTC | CASILSATYNEQFF
TRBJ1-1 | TRBV6-4 | NA | few | TGTGCCAGCAGTAAACATCAAGACACTGAAGCTTTCTTT | CASSKHQDTEAFF
TRBJ1-1 | TRBV6-1 | NA | few | TGTGCCAGCAGGGAATCGAGTCAAAGGGCTGAAGCTTTCTTT | CASRESSQRAEAFF
TRBJ2-1 | TRBV3-1 | NA | few | TGTGCCAGCAGCCCCCGGACTCTCAGGGGCAATGAGCAGTTCTTC | CASSPRTLRGNEQFF
TRBJ2-7 | TRBV7-8 | TRBD2 | once | TGTGCCAGCAGCCTTAGGATGGGACTAGCGACCTTCGAGCAGTACTTC | CASSLRMGLATFEQYF
TRBJ2-3 | TRBV9 | NA | NA | TGTGCCAGCAGCGTAGTAGGGGGACCCACAGATACGCAGTATTTT | CASSVVGGPTDTQYF
TRBJ2-1 | TRBV20-1 | NA | NA | TGCAGTGCTAGGGACGGGATGCCGTACGAGCAGTTCTTC | CSARDGMPYEQFF
TRBJ2-1 | TRBV30 | NA | NA | TGTGCCCAAAGTAGGGGGAATGAGCAGTTCTTC | CAQSRGNEQFF
TRBJ2-7 | TRBV27 | TRBD2 | few | TGTGCCAGCAGTTCTCGGACTAGCGGGATGTCGGGCGAGCAGTACTTC | CASSSRTSGMSGEQYF
TRBJ2-5 | TRBV15 | TRBD1 | few | TGTGCCACCAGCAGAGTTCCGGACAGGGGGCTCGGGGAGACCCAGTACTTC | CATSRVPDRGLGETQYF
TRBJ1-1 | TRBV20-1 | NA | few | TGCAGTGCTGGCCCCGGGAGTCACACTGAAGCTTTCTTT | CSAGPGSHTEAFF
TRBJ2-5 | TRBV5-6 | NA | NA | TGTGCCAGCAGCTTGTCCCTGAGGGGGGAGACCCAGTACTTC | CASSLSLRGETQYF
TRBJ2-3 | TRBV12-3/TRBV12-4 | NA | once | TGTGCCAGCAGTTCGTACCAGTCAGTGGGGGAAGATACGCAGTATTTT | CASSSYQSVGEDTQYF
TRBJ1-1 | TRBV25-1 | TRBD1 | few | TGTGCCAGCAGAAGGGGAGCGACAGGGGGTTTCGCTGAAGCTTTCTTT | CASRRGATGGFAEAFF
TRBJ2-5 | TRBV7-9 | NA | NA | TGTGCCAGCAGCTCCATGGTGACGGGAGCCCCGGAGACCCAGTACTTC | CASSSMVTGAPETQYF
TRBJ2-1 | TRBV4-1 | NA | many | TGCGCCAGCAGCCAAGAAGCGGGCGGATCCTACAATGAGCAGTTCTTC | CASSQEAGGSYNEQFF
TRBJ2-7 | TRBV2 | TRBD1 | NA | TGTGCCAGCAGTGAGTGGACAGGGTTTGGTAACGAGCAGTACTTC | CASSEWTGFGNEQYF
TRBJ2-7 | TRBV7-9 | TRBD1 | few | TGTGCCAGCAGCTTGACAGGGGGCGCAGGTTGGCAGTACTTC | CASSLTGGAGWQYF
TRBJ1-5 | TRBV12-3/TRBV12-4 | TRBD1 | NA | TGTGCCAGCAGCCTGTATACAGGGGGAAATCAGCCCCAGCATTTT | CASSLYTGGNQPQHF
TRBJ2-3 | TRBV6-1 | NA | few | TGTGCCAGCAGTGAAGGCGCGAATCGCGGACTTGTGTATTTT | CASSEGANRGLVYF
TRBJ2-5 | TRBV12-3/TRBV12-4 | TRBD1 | NA | TGTGCCAGCAGTTTTTGGGACAGGGGAGAGACCCAGTACTTC | CASSFWDRGETQYF
TRBJ2-7 | TRBV12-3/TRBV12-4 | NA | many | TGTGCCAGCACCCCTTGGGGGGTAAGCGAGCAGTACTTC | CASTPWGVSEQYF
TRBJ2-3 | TRBV5-1 | NA | many | TGCGCCAGCAGCTTATCCAGGGGTGTAGATACGCAGTATTTT | CASSLSRGVDTQYF
TRBJ1-1 | TRBV30 | NA | once | TGTGCCTGGAGTGTATATTTGGATTCTGAAGCTTTCTTT | CAWSVYLDSEAFF
TRBJ2-3 | TRBV4-2 | NA | NA | TGTGCCAGCAGCCAAAGGGGGGGTCCAACAGATACGCAGTATTTT | CASSQRGGPTDTQYF
TRBJ2-7 | TRBV6-5 | TRBD1 | NA | TGTGCCAGCAGTTATGTGGGACAGCACTACAATGAGCAGTACTTC | CASSYVGQHYNEQYF
TRBJ1-6 | TRBV9 | NA | few | TGTGCCAGCAGCGTCCTAGAGGGAGGGTACAATTCACCCCTCCACTTT | CASSVLEGGYNSPLHF
TRBJ1-4 | TRBV7-2 | NA | few | TGTGCCAGCAGCTTAGAAAGCTTAACTAATGAAAAACTGTTTTTT | CASSLESLTNEKLFF
TRBJ1-2 | TRBV9 | NA | few | TGTGCCAGCAGCGCCTCACAGCTCCTTAACTATGGCTACACCTTC | CASSASQLLNYGYTF
TRBJ2-1 | TRBV7-9 | NA | NA | TGTGCCAACAGCTTAAGAGCGGAGGCCCCTTACAATGAGCAGTTCTTC | CANSLRAEAPYNEQFF
TRBJ2-7 | TRBV19 | TRBD2 | NA | TGTGCCAGTAGTATTCGCGGGAGTAGCAACGAGCAGTACTTC | CASSIRGSSNEQYF
TRBJ2-2 | TRBV21-1 | NA | NA | TGTGCCAGCAGCACCCGGGACAGGGGGCTGAGCACCGGGGAGCTGTTTTTT | CASSTRDRGLSTGELFF
TRBJ2-7 | TRBV9 | NA | NA | TGTGCCAGCAGCCCCAGACTTGGCTCCTACGAGCAGTACTTC | CASSPRLGSYEQYF
TRBJ1-2 | TRBV3-1 | NA | few | TGTGCCAGCAGCCAAGATGACTATGGCTACACCTTC | CASSQDDYGYTF
TRBJ1-2 | TRBV6-1 | NA | NA | TGTGCCAGCAGTGAAGCCAGTGGTCGCAACTATGGCTACACCTTC | CASSEASGRNYGYTF
TRBJ1-2 | TRBV6-5 | NA | few | TGTGCCAGCAGTGCCGCGTCGGGGCCCTATGGCTACACCTTC | CASSAASGPYGYTF
TRBJ2-6 | TRBV7-9 | TRBD1 | NA | TGTGCCAGCAGCTCTTACAGGGGCCGCTCTGGGGCCAACGTCCTGACTTTC | CASSSYRGRSGANVLTF
TRBJ1-6 | TRBV6-2/TRBV6-3 | NA | NA | TGTGCCAGCAAAAACAGCTATAATTCACCCCTCCACTTT | CASKNSYNSPLHF
TRBJ1-1 | TRBV7-8 | NA | NA | TGTGCCAGCAGCCCCCAGTCGACAGCGAACACTGAAGCTTTCTTT | CASSPQSTANTEAFF
TRBJ2-7 | TRBV4-1 | NA | NA | TGCGCCAGCAGCCATCCCCTCCGAAGCAGTTCTCACGAGCAGTACTTC | CASSHPLRSSSHEQYF
TRBJ2-7 | TRBV5-1 | TRBD2 | NA | TGCGCCAGCAGCCTCGAGGGAAGCGGGAGCCGTCAGTACTTC | CASSLEGSGSRQYF
TRBJ1-5 | TRBV6-1 | TRBD1 | few | TGTGCCAGCAGTGAAATAAGGACAGGGGCAGGGGTTCAGCCCCAGCATTTT | CASSEIRTGAGVQPQHF
TRBJ1-1 | TRBV5-6 | NA | few | TGTGCCAGCAGCTTGGAAGGTCTCTCTCTGGGGAACACTGAAGCTTTCTTT | CASSLEGLSLGNTEAFF
TRBJ2-7 | TRBV29-1 | TRBD1 | NA | TGCAGCGTTGTTTACAGGGGGCTTTCCTACGAGCAGTACTTC | CSVVYRGLSYEQYF
TRBJ2-1 | TRBV6-1 | NA | NA | TGTGCCAGCAGTGACGGGAGACCCTACAATGAGCAGTTCTTC | CASSDGRPYNEQFF
TRBJ2-7 | TRBV5-6 | TRBD1 | NA | TGTGCCAGCAGCCAAAGCGTAAGGGACAGCCCCATCTACGAGCAGTACTTC | CASSQSVRDSPIYEQYF